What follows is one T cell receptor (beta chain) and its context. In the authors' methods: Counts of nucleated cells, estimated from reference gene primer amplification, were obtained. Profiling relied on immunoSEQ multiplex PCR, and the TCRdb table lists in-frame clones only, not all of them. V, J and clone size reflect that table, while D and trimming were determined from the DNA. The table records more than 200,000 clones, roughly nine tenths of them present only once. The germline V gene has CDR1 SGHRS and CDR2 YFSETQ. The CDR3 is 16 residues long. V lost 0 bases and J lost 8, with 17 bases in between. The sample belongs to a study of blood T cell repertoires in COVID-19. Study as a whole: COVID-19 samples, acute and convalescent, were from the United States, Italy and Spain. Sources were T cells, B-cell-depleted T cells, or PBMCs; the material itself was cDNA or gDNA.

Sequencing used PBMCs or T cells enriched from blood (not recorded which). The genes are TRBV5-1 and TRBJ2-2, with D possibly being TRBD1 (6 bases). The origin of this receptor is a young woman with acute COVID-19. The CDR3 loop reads CASSLASGAPRGELFF. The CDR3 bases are TGCGCCAGCAGCTTGGCCTCAGGGGCCCCGAGAGGGGAGCTGTTTTTT. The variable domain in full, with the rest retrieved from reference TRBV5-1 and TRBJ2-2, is KAGVTQTPRYLIKTRGQQVTLSCSPISGHRSVSWYQQTPGQGLQFLFEYFSETQRNKGNFPGRFSGRQFSNSRSEMNVSTLELGDSALYLCASSLASGAPRGELFFGEGSRLTVL.